The rows below give T cell receptor beta chains drawn from one sample of a study of cytomegalovirus exposure and HLA in healthy donors. Repertoires were generated with immunoSEQ multiplex PCR, while TCRdb's copy carries only in-frame clones and drops some. The sample gives about 200,000 clones, roughly 12% of which show up once; 7.8% is in the top ten. Sequencing was done on a sample of PBMCs. The receptor source for this set is a man in his forties or fifties in good health and CMV-seropositive. Both conserved end residues are part of each CDR3. A D gene is named only where the DNA matches it firmly. The size entry is marked missing in some rows and otherwise reads once, few, many or a size class.

J gene	clone size	D gene	V gene	CDR3 protein	CDR3 DNA
TRBJ1-5	few	.	TRBV2	CASSLQGQGNQPQHF	TGTGCCAGCAGTTTACAGGGTCAGGGCAATCAGCCCCAGCATTTT
TRBJ2-3	.	TRBD1	TRBV7-2	CASSWLGQGSTDTQYF	TGTGCCAGCAGCTGGTTAGGACAGGGATCGACAGATACGCAGTATTTT
TRBJ2-2	few	.	TRBV7-3	CASSSWSRAGELFF	TGTGCCAGCAGTTCCTGGTCCCGGGCCGGGGAGCTGTTTTTT
TRBJ1-6	.	TRBD1	TRBV5-5	CASSLTGVSGSPLHF	TGTGCCAGCAGCTTGACAGGGGTTTCTGGTTCACCCCTCCACTTT
TRBJ2-5	.	TRBD1	TRBV4-1	CASSLKWQGATYRETQYF	TGCGCCAGCAGCCTTAAATGGCAGGGGGCTACCTACCGCGAGACCCAGTACTTC
TRBJ2-7	.	TRBD2	TRBV9	CASSVDPSGAHYEQYF	TGTGCCAGCAGCGTAGATCCTAGCGGGGCCCATTACGAGCAGTACTTC
TRBJ2-7	few	.	TRBV11-3	CASSLGGLISEQYF	TGTGCCAGCAGCTTAGGCGGTCTAATCTCCGAGCAGTACTTC
TRBJ1-2	.	TRBD1	TRBV11-3	CASSRTGGNGYTF	TGTGCCAGCAGCAGGACAGGGGGCAATGGCTACACCTTC
TRBJ1-2	few	.	TRBV6-1	CASSDAPVLLRGYTF	TGTGCCAGCAGTGACGCTCCCGTCCTGCTACGTGGCTACACCTTC
TRBJ2-3	few	.	TRBV7-9	CASSLDGSYDTQYF	TGTGCCAGCAGCTTAGACGGTAGCTATGATACGCAGTATTTT
TRBJ2-1	few	TRBD2	TRBV11-2	CASSLTGGSYNEQFF	TGTGCCAGCAGCTTAACGGGGGGGTCCTACAATGAGCAGTTCTTC
TRBJ1-1	few	TRBD1	TRBV4-1	CASSQSDRGYTEAFF	TGCGCCAGCAGCCAATCCGACAGGGGATACACTGAAGCTTTCTTT
TRBJ2-2	few	TRBD1	TRBV9	CASSAFGTGDTGELFF	TGTGCCAGCAGCGCCTTCGGGACAGGGGACACCGGGGAGCTGTTTTTT
TRBJ2-5	.	.	TRBV5-1	CASSLGGKGVGTQYF	TGCGCCAGCAGCTTGGGGGGCAAGGGTGTCGGGACCCAGTACTTC
TRBJ1-1	few	.	TRBV6-6	CASSPKVGVDTEAFF	TGTGCCAGCAGCCCCAAGGTAGGGGTGGACACTGAAGCTTTCTTT
TRBJ1-1	.	.	TRBV11-2	CASSGHLPRNTEAFF	TGTGCCAGCAGCGGACACCTCCCAAGGAACACTGAAGCTTTCTTT
TRBJ2-1	.	TRBD2	TRBV6-6	CASSSPGERGLNEQFF	TGTGCCAGCAGTTCCCCGGGGGAGCGGGGACTCAATGAGCAGTTCTTC